This T cell receptor (beta chain) was retrieved from a study of neurological immune-mediated disorders. A total of 2 million PBMCs stored at -80 degrees C provided the unsorted libraries. MiXCR was run by TCRdb on the 5' RACE reads, yielding one entry per CDR3 protein. The data hold about 46,000 distinct CDR3 sequences, with about 2% observed a single time. This clonotype was counted many times. Trimming left V 10 bases short and J 4 bases short, with 10 bases between. This CDR3 has 11 residues. The germline CDR1 and CDR2 sequences are LGHDT and YNNKEL (reference sequence). The V call is TRBV3-1, the J call TRBJ2-5, with D unclear. The sequencing input was PBMCs. This receptor was identified in a woman between 35 and 50 years old with multiple sclerosis. The CDR3 bases are TGTGCCATCTCGTACGGAGAGACCCAGTACTTC. This sequence encodes CAISYGETQYF.